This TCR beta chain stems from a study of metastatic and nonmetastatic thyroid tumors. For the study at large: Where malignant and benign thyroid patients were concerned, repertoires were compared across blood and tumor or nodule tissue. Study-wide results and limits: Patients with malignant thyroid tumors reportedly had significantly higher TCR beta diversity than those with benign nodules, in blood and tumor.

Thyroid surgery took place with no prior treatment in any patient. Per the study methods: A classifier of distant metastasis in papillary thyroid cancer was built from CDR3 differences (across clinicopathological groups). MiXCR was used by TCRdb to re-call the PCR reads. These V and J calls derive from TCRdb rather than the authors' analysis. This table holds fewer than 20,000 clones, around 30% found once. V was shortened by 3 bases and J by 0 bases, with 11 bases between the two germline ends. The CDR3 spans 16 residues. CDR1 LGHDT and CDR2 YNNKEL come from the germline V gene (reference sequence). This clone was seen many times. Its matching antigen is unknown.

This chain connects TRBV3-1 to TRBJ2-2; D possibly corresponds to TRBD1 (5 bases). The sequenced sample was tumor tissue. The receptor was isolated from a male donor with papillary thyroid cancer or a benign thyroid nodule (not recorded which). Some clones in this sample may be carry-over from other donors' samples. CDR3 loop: CASSQTQTANTGELFF. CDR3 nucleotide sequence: TGTGCCAGCAGCCAGACCCAGACAGCGAACACCGGGGAGCTGTTTTTT. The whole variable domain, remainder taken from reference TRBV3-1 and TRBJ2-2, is DTAVSQTPKYLVTQMGNDKSIKCEQNLGHDTMYWYKQDSKKFLKIMFSYNNKELIINETVPNRFSPKSPDKAHLNLHINSLELGDSAVYFCASSQTQTANTGELFFGEGSRLTVL.